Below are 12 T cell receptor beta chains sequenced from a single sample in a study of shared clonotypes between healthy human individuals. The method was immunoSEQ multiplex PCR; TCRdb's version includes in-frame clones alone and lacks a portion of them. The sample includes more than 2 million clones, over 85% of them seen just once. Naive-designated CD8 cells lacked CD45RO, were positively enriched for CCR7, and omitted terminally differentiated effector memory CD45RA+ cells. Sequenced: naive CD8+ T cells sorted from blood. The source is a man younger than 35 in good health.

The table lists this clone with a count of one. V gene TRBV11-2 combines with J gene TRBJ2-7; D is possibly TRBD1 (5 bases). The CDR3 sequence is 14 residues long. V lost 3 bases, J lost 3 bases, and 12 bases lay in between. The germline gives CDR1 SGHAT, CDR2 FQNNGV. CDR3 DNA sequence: TGTGCCAGCAGCTTCTATGGGGCCGGCTACGAGCAGTACTTC. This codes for CASSFYGAGYEQYF.

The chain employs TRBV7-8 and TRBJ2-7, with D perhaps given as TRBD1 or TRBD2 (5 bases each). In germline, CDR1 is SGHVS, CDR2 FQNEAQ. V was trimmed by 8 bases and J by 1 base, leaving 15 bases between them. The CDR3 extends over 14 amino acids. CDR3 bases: TGTGCCAGCCGAACAGGAGGAGAGTCCTACGAGCAGTACTTC. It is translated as CASRTGGESYEQYF. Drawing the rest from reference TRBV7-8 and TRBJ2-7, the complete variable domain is GAGVSQSPRYKVAKRGQDVALRCDPISGHVSLFWYQQALGQGPEFLTYFQNEAQLDKSGLPSDRFFAERPEGSVSTLKIQRTQQEDSAVYLCASRTGGESYEQYFGPGTRLTVT.

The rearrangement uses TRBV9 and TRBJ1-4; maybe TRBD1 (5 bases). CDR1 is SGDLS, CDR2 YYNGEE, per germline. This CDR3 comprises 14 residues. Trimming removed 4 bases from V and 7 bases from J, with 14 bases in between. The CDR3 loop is CASSSRRDGEKLFF. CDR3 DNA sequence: TGTGCCAGCAGCTCCCGCAGGGACGGTGAAAAACTGTTTTTT.

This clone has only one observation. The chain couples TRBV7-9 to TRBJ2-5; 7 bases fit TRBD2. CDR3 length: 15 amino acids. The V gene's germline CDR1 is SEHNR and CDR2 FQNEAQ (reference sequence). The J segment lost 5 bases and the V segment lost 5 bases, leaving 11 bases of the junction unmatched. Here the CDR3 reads CASSQPGAGVETQYF. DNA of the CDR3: TGTGCCAGCAGCCAGCCTGGCGCGGGAGTGGAGACCCAGTACTTC.

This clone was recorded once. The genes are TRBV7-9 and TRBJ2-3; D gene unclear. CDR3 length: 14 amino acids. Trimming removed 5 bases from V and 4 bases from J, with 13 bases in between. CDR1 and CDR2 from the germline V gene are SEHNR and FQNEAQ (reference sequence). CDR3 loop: CASSPASAADTQYF. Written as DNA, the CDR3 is TGTGCCAGCAGCCCGGCTTCGGCCGCAGATACGCAGTATTTT.

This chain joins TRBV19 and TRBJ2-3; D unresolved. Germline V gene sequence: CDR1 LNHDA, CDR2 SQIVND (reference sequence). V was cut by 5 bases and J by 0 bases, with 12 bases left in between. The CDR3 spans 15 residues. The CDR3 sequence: CASSLLGPSTDTQYF. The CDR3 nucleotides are TGTGCCAGTAGTCTTCTTGGGCCAAGCACAGATACGCAGTATTTT.

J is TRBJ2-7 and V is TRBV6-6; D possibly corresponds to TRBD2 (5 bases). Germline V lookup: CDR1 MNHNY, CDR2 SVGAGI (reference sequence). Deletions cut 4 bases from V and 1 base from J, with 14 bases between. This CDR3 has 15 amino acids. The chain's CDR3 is CASSSSRTESYEQYF. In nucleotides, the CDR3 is TGTGCCAGCAGTTCCTCGAGGACTGAATCCTACGAGCAGTACTTC.

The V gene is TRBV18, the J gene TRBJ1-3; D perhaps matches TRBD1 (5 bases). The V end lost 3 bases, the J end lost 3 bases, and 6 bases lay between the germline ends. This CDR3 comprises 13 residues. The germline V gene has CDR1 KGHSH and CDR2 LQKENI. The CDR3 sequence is CASSPDSGNTIYF. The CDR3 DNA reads TGTGCCAGCTCACCCGACAGTGGAAACACCATATATTTT.

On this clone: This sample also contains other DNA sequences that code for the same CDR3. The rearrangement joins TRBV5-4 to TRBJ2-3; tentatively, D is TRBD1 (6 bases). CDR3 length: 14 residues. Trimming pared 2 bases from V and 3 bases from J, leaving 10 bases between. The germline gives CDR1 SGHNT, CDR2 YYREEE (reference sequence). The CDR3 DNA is TGTGCCAGCAGCTTCGGGCAGGGGACAGATACGCAGTATTTT. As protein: CASSFGQGTDTQYF.

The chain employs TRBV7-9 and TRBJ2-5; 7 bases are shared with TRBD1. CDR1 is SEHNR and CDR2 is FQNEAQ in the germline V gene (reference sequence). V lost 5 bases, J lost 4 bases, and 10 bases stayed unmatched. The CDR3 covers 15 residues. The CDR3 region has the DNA TGTGCCAGCAGCCCTTCCGGGACAGAAATAGAGACCCAGTACTTC. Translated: CASSPSGTEIETQYF.

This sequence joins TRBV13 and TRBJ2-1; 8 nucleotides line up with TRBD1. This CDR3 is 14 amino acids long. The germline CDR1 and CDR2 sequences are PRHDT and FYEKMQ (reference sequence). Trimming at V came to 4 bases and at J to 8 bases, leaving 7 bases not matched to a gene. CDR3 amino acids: CASSSRTGPDEQFF. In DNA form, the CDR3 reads TGTGCCAGCAGCTCGAGGACAGGGCCCGATGAGCAGTTCTTC.

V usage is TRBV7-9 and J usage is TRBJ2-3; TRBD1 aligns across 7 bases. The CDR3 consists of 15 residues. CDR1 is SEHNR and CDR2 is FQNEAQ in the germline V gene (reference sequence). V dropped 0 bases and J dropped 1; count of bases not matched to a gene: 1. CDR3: CASSLATGGTDTQYF. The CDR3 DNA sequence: TGTGCCAGCAGCTTAGCTACAGGGGGCACAGATACGCAGTATTTT.